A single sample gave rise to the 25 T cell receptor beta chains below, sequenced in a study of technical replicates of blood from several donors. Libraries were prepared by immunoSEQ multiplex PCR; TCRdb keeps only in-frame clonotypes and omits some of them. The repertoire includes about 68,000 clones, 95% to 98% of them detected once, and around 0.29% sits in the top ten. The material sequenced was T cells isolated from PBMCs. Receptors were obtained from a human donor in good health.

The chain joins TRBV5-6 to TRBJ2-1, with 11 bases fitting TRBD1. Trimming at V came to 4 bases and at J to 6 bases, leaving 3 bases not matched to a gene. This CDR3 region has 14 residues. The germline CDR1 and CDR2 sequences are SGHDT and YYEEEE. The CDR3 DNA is TGTGCCAGCAGCGGCGGGACAGGGGGCAATGAGCAGTTCTTC. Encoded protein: CASSGGTGGNEQFF.

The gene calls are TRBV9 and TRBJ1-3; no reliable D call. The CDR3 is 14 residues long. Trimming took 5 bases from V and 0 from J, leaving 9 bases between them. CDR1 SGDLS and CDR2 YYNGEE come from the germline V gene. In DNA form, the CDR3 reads TGTGCCAGCAGTTTCCCAGGCTCTGGAAACACCATATATTTT. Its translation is CASSFPGSGNTIYF.

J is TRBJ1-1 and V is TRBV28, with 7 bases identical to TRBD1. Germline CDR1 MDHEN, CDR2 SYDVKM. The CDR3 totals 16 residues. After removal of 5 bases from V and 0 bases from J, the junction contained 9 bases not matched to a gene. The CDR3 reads CASSPRDRYMNTEAFF. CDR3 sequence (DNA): TGTGCCAGCAGTCCCCGGGACAGATACATGAACACTGAAGCTTTCTTT. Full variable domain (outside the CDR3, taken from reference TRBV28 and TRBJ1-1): DVKVTQSSRYLVKRTGEKVFLECVQDMDHENMFWYRQDPGLGLRLIYFSYDVKMKEKGDIPEGYSVSREKKERFSLILESASTNQTSMYLCASSPRDRYMNTEAFFGQGTRLTVV.

CDR3 sequence (DNA): TGTGCCAGCAGCAAGACAGGGTCTAGGACCGGGGAGCTGTTTTTT. It translates to CASSKTGSRTGELFF. The J gene is TRBJ2-2, the V gene TRBV11-2; 7 nucleotides line up with TRBD1. Germline CDR1 SGHAT, CDR2 FQNNGV. The V and J ends lost 5 bases and 5 bases, in that order; junction bases with no gene match: 8. CDR3 length: 15 residues. The full variable domain, in which reference TRBV11-2 and TRBJ2-2 provide the parts outside the CDR3, is EAGVAQSPRYKIIEKRQSVAFWCNPISGHATLYWYQQILGQGPKLLIQFQNNGVVDDSQLPKDRFSAERLKGVDSTLKIQPAKLEDSAVYLCASSKTGSRTGELFFGEGSRLTVL.

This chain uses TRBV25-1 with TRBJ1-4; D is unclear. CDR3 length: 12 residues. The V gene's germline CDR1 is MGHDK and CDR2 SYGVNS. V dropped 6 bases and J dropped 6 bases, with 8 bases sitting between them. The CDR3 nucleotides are TGTGCCAGCAGAGAGTCCGATGAAAAACTGTTTTTT. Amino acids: CASRESDEKLFF.

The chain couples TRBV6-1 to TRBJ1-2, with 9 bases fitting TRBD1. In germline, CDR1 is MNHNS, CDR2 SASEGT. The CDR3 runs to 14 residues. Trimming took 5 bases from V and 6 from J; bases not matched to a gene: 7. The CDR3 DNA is TGTGCCAGCAGTCTTTCCGGGACAGGGAATGGCTACACCTTC. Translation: CASSLSGTGNGYTF.

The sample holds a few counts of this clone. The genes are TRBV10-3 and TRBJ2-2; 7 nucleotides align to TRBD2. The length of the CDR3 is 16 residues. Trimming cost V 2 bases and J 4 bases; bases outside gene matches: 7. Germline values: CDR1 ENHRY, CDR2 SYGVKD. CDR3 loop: CAISEEASGLTGELFF. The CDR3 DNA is TGTGCCATCAGTGAGGAGGCTAGCGGACTCACCGGGGAGCTGTTTTTT.

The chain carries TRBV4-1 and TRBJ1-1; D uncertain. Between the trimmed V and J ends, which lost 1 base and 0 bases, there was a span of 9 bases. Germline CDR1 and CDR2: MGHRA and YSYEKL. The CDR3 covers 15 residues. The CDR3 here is CASSQGPVMNTEAFF. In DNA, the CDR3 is TGCGCCAGCAGCCAAGGGCCAGTTATGAACACTGAAGCTTTCTTT.

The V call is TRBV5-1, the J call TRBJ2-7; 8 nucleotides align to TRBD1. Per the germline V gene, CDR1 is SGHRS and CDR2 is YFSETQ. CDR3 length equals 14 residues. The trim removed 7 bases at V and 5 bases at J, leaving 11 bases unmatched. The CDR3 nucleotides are TGCGCCAGCGACATCGGGGACAGGTATCACGAGCAGTACTTC. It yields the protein CASDIGDRYHEQYF.

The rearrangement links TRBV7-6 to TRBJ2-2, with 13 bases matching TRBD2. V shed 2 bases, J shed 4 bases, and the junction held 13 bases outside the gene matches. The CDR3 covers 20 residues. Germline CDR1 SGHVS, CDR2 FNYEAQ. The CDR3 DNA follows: TGTGCCAGCAGCTTATTTAGGACTAGCGGGAGTAAGTTCGGCACCGGGGAGCTGTTTTTT. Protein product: CASSLFRTSGSKFGTGELFF.

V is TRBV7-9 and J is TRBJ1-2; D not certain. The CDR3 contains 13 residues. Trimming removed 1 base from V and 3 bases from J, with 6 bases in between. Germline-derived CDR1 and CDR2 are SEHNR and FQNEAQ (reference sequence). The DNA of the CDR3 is TGTGCCAGCAGCTTAGATCCATACTATGGCTACACCTTC. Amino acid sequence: CASSLDPYYGYTF.

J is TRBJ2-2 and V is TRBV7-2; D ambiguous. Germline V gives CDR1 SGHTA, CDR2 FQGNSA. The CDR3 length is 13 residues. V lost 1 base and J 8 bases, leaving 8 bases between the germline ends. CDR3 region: CASSLDRMGELFF. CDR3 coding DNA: TGTGCCAGCAGCTTAGACAGAATGGGGGAGCTGTTTTTT.

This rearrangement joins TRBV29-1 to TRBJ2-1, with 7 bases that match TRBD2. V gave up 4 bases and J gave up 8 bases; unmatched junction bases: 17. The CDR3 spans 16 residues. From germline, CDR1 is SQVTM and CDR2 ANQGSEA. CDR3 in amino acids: CSVGASGVNGIHEQFF. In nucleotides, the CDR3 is TGCAGCGTTGGGGCTAGCGGAGTAAATGGGATCCATGAGCAGTTCTTC.

The CDR3 here is CATIKGTSGAYEQYF. CDR3 in DNA: TGTGCCACTATAAAAGGGACTAGCGGGGCCTACGAGCAGTACTTC. The chain uses TRBV2 and TRBJ2-7, with 13 bases identical to TRBD2. V lost 10 bases, J lost 2 bases, and 8 bases stayed unmatched. The CDR3 has 15 amino acids. CDR1 is SNHLY and CDR2 is FYNNEI in the germline V gene.

The CDR3 loop reads CASSPSVSNYGYTF. The CDR3 nucleotides read TGTGCCAGTAGTCCATCGGTTTCGAACTATGGCTACACCTTC. This chain uses TRBV19 with TRBJ1-2; D uncertain. CDR1 is LNHDA and CDR2 is SQIVND in the germline V gene (reference sequence). V gave up 5 bases and J gave up 2 bases, with 12 bases separating them. The length of the CDR3 is 14 residues.

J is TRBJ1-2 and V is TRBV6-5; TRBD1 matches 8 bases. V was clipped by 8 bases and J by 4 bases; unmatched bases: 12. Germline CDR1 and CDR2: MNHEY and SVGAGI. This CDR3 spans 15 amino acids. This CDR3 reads CASAREDRATYGYTF. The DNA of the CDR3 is TGTGCCAGCGCACGCGAGGACAGGGCTACCTATGGCTACACCTTC.

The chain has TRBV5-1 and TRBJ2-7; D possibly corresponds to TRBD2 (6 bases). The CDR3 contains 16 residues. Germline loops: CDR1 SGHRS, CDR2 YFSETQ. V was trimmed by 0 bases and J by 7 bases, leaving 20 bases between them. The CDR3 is CASSLERDLLSGEQYF. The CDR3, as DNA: TGCGCCAGCAGCTTGGAGAGGGACCTTCTGAGCGGGGAGCAGTACTTC.

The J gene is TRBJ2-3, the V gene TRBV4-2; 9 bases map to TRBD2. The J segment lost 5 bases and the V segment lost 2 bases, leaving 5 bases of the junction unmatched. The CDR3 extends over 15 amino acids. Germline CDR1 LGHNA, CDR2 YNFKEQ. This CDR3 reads CASSQLAGDVDTQYF. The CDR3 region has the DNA TGTGCCAGCAGCCAATTAGCGGGAGATGTAGATACGCAGTATTTT.

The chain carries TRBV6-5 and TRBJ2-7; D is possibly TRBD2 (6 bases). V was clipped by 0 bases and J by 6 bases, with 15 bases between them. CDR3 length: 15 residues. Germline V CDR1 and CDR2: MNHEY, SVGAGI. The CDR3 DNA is TGTGCCAGCAGTTACTCAGAAACTGGGGGGTCCGAGCAGTACTTC. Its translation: CASSYSETGGSEQYF.

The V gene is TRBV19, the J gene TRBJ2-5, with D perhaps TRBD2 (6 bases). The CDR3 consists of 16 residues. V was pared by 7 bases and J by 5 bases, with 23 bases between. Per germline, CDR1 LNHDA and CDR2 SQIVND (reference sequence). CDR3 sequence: CASTGGGTGVEETQYF. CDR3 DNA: TGTGCCAGTACCGGAGGAGGGACTGGGGTAGAGGAGACCCAGTACTTC.

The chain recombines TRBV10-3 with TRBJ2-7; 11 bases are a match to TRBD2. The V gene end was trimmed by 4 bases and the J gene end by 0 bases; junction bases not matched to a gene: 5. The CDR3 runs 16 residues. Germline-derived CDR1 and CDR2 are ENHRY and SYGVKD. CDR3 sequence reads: CAISVLSGRASYEQYF. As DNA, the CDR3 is TGTGCCATCAGTGTACTTAGCGGGAGGGCCTCCTACGAGCAGTACTTC.

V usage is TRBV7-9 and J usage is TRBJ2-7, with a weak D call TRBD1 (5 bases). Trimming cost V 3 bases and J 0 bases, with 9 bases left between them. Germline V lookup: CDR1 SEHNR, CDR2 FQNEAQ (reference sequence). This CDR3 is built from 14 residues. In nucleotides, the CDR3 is TGTGCCAGCAGCTTGGACACCTACTCCTACGAGCAGTACTTC. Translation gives CASSLDTYSYEQYF.

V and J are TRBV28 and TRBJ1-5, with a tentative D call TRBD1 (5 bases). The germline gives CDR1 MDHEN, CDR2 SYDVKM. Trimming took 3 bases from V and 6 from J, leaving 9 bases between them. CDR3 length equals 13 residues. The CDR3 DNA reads TGTGCCAGCAGTTTGGTAGGGGTTCAGCCCCAGCATTTT. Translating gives CASSLVGVQPQHF.

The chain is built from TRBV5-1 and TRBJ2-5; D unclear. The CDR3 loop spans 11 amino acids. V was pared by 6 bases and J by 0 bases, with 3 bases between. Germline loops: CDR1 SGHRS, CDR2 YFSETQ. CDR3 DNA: TGCGCCAGCACCAACCAAGAGACCCAGTACTTC. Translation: CASTNQETQYF.

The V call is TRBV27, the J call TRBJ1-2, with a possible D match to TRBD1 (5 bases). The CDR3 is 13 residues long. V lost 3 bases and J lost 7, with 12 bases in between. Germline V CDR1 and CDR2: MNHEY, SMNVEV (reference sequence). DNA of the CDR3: TGTGCCAGCAGTTTGGGAGGGGTTTTTGGCTACACCTTC. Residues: CASSLGGVFGYTF.